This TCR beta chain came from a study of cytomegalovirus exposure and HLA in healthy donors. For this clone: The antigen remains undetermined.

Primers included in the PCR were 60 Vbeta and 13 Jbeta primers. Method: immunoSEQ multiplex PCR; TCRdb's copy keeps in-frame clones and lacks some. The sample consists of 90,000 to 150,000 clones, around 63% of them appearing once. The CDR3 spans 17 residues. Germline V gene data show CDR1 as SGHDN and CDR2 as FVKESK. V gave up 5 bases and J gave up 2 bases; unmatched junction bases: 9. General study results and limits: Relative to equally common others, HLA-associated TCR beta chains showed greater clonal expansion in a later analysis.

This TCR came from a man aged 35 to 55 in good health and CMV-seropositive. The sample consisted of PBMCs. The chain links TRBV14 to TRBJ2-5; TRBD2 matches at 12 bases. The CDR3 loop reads CASSYGLAGYHQETQYF. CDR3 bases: TGTGCCAGCAGCTATGGACTAGCGGGGTATCATCAAGAGACCCAGTACTTC.